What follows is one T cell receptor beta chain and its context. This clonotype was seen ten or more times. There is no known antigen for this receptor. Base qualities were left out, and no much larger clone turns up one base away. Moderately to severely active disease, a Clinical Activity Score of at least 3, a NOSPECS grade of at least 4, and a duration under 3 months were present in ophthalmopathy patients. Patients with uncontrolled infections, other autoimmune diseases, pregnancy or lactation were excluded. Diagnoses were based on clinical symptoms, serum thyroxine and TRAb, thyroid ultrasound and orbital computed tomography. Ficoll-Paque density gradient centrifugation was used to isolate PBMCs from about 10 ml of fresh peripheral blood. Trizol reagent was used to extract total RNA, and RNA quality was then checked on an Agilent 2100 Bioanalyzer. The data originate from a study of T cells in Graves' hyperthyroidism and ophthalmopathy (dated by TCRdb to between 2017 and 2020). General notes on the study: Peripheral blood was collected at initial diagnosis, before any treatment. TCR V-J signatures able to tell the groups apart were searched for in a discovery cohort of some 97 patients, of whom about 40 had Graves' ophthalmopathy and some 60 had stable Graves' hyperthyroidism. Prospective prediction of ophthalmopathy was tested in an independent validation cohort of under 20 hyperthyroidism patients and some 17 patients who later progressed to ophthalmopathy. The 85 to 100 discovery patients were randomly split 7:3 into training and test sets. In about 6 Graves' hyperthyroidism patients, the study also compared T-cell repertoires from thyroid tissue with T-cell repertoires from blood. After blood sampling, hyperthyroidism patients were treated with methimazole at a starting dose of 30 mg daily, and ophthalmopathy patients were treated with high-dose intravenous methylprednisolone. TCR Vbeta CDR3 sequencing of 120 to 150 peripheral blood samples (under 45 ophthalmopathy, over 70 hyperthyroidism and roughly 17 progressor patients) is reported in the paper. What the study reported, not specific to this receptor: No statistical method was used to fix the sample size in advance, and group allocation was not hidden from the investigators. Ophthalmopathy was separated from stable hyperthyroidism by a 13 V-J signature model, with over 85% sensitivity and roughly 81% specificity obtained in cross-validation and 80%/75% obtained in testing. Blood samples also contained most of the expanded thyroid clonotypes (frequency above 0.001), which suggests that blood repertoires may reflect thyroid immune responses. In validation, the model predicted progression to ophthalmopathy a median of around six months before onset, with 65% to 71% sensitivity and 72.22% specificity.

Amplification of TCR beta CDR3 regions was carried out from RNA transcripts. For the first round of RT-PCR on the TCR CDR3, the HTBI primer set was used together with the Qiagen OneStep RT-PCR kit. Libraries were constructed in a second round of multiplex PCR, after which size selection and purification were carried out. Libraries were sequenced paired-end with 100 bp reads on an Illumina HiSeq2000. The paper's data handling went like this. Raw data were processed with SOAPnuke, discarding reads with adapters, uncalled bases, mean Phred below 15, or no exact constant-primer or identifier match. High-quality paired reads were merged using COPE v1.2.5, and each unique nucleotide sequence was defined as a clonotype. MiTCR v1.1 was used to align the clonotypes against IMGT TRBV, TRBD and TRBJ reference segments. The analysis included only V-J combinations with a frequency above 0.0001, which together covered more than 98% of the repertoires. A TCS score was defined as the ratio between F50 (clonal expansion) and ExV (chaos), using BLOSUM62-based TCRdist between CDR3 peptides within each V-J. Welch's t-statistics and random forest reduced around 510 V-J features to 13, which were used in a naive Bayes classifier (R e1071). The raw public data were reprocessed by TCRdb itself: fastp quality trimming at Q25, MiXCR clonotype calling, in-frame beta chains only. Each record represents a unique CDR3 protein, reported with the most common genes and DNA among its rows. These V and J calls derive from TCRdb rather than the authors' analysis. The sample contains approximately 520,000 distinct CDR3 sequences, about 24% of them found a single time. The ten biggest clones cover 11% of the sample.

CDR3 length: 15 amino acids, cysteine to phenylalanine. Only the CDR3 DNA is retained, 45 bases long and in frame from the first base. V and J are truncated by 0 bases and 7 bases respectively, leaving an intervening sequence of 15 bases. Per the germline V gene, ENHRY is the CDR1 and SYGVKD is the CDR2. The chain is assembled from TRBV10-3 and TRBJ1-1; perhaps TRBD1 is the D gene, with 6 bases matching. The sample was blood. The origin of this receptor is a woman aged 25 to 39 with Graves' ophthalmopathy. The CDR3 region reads CAISESGRGPLEAFF. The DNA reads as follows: TGTGCCATCAGTGAGTCAGGCAGGGGACCCCTTGAAGCTTTCTTT.